Listed here is a single T cell receptor beta chain. Its antigen is unidentified. This sample was taken from a study of shared clonotypes between healthy human individuals. Bulk PBMC genomic DNA spanned ten immunoSEQ deep plates. Assay used: immunoSEQ multiplex PCR; TCRdb lists only in-frame clones, some missing. The table shows 400,000 to 550,000 clones, with around 80% occurring only once. General study points: Clonotype sharing among the donors was expected to vary with sequencing depth.

CDR1 is GTSNPN, CDR2 SVGIG, per germline (reference sequence). The CDR3 has 14 residues. Germline trimming cut 7 bases from V and 5 bases from J; bases unmatched to any gene: 13. All the donors were Caucasian adults who lived in Nashville, Tennessee. The TCR was taken from a woman aged 40 to 50 in good health. Some clones in this sample may be carry-over from other donors' samples. This chain connects TRBV30 to TRBJ2-7, with 8 bases matching TRBD1. What was sequenced was PBMCs. The CDR3 region is CAYQTGGSHHEQYF. Written as DNA, the CDR3 is TGTGCCTACCAAACAGGGGGTAGTCACCACGAGCAGTACTTC.